These 7 T cell receptor beta chains share one sample of origin, sequenced in a study of blood T cell repertoires in COVID-19. Produced via immunoSEQ multiplex PCR; TCRdb's table is partial and in-frame only. The sample holds tens of thousands of clones; about 90% are singletons and the top ten take 5% to 6.5%. The sequencing sample was made of peripheral blood. Receptor source: a human donor in a cohort sampled during active COVID-19.

The chain employs TRBV30 and TRBJ2-1, with D possibly matching TRBD2 (6 bases). Per the germline V gene, CDR1 is GTSNPN and CDR2 is SVGIG (reference sequence). The CDR3 totals 13 residues. V was clipped by 1 base and J by 8 bases, with 12 bases between them. DNA for the CDR3: TGTGCCTGGAGTGACCGGCCTAGCGATGAGCAGTTCTTC. It yields the protein CAWSDRPSDEQFF.

The chain joins TRBV20-1 to TRBJ2-1; the match to TRBD2 covers 13 bases. The V and J ends lost 3 bases and 8 bases, in that order; junction bases with no gene match: 10. CDR3 size: 16 residues. Germline V CDR1 and CDR2: DFQATT, SNEGSKA (reference sequence). The CDR3 DNA follows: TGCAGTGCTAGTCTCCCTACTAGCGGGAGGGGTGATGAGCAGTTCTTC. Translated: CSASLPTSGRGDEQFF.

The chain recombines TRBV9 with TRBJ1-2, with 9 positions matching TRBD1. The CDR3 totals 18 residues. CDR1 SGDLS and CDR2 YYNGEE come from the germline V gene. V shed 0 bases and J 6 bases; nucleotides not matched to a gene: 15. The CDR3 region is CASSVAQTKTGTGNGYTF. CDR3 bases: TGTGCCAGCAGCGTAGCCCAGACCAAAACCGGGACAGGGAATGGCTACACCTTC. Filled out from reference TRBV9 and TRBJ1-2, the complete variable domain reads DSGVTQTPKHLITATGQRVTLRCSPRSGDLSVYWYQQSLDQGLQFLIQYYNGEERAKGNILERFSAQQFPDLHSELNLSSLELGDSALYFCASSVAQTKTGTGNGYTFGSGTRLTVV.

This clone has more than one count but fewer than ten. The chain couples TRBV11-2 to TRBJ2-7; no reliable D call. V lost 5 bases, J lost 0 bases, and 11 bases lay in between. The CDR3 loop spans 14 amino acids. The germline V gene encodes CDR1 SGHAT and CDR2 FQNNGV. The CDR3 reads CASSPRQASYEQYF. The CDR3 nucleotides read TGTGCCAGCAGCCCTCGTCAGGCCTCCTACGAGCAGTACTTC.

V is TRBV11-1 and J is TRBJ2-4, with 7 bases lining up with TRBD1. CDR3 length: 16 amino acids. The junction had 8 bases not matched to a gene; V was cut back by 3 bases and J by 3 bases. From germline, CDR1 is SGHAT and CDR2 FQDESV (reference sequence). CDR3 region: CASSFQGGMDKNIQYF. The CDR3 coding sequence is TGTGCCAGCAGCTTCCAAGGGGGCATGGACAAAAACATTCAGTACTTC.

This chain connects TRBV7-6 to TRBJ1-2, with D possibly being TRBD1 (6 bases). Between the trimmed V and J ends, which lost 5 bases and 7 bases, there was a span of 14 bases. Germline lookup yields CDR1 SGHVS and CDR2 FNYEAQ. This CDR3 has 13 amino acids. The CDR3 loop is CASSDVGGGGYTF. The DNA for the CDR3 is TGTGCCAGCAGCGATGTTGGGGGCGGTGGCTACACCTTC.

The chain couples TRBV7-9 to TRBJ2-1; D is perhaps TRBD1 (5 bases). There are 13 residues in the CDR3. Germline CDR1 SEHNR, CDR2 FQNEAQ (reference sequence). V was cut by 7 bases and J by 7 bases, with 14 bases left in between. The CDR3 loop reads CASTFPGWNEQFF. The CDR3 DNA reads as TGTGCCAGCACCTTTCCAGGGTGGAATGAGCAGTTCTTC.